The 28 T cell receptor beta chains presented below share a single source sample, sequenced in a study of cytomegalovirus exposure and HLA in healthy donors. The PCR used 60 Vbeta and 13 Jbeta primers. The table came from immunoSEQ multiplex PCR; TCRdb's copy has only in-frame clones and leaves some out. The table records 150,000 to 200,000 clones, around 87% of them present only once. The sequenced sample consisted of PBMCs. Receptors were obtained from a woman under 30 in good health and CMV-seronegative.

The CDR3 sequence: CASSLDQWTPSYNEQFF. The CDR3 DNA is TGTGCCAGCAGCTTAGATCAATGGACACCTTCCTACAATGAGCAGTTCTTC. The V gene is TRBV11-2, the J gene TRBJ2-1, with TRBD1 as a possible D gene (5 bases). CDR1 is SGHAT and CDR2 is FQNNGV in the germline V gene. CDR3 length equals 17 residues. Between the trimmed V and J ends, which lost 0 bases and 1 base, there was a span of 13 bases.

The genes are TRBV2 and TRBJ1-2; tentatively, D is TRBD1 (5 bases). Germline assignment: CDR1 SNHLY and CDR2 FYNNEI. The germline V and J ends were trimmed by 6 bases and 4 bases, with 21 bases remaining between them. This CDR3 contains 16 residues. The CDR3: CASSPHQGGRSYGYTF. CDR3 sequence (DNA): TGTGCCAGCAGCCCCCATCAGGGCGGGAGGAGCTATGGCTACACCTTC.

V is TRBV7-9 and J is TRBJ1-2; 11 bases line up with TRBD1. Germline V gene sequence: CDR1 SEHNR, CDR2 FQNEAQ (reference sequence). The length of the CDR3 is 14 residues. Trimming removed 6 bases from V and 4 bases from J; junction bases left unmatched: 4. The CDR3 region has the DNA TGTGCCAGCAGACTCGGGACAGGGGGCTATGGCTACACCTTC. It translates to CASRLGTGGYGYTF.

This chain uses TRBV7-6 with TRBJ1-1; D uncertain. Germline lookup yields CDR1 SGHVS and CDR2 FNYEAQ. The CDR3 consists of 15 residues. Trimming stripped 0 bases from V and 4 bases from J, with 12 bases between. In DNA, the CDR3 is TGTGCCAGCAGCTTAGCTGAGGGCAAGGGCACTGAAGCTTTCTTT. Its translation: CASSLAEGKGTEAFF.

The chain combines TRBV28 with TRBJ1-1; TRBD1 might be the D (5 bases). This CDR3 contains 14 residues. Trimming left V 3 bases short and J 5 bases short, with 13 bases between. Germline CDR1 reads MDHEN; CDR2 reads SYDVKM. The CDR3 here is CASSLGQEGTEAFF. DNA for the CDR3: TGTGCCAGCAGTTTGGGGCAGGAGGGAACTGAAGCTTTCTTT.

CDR3 sequence (DNA): TGTGCCAGCAGGATTACAGGGATGAGTGGCTACACCTTC. Translated: CASRITGMSGYTF. The chain couples TRBV6-6 to TRBJ1-2; possible D gene TRBD1, 6 bases. The CDR3 sequence is 13 residues long. CDR1 and CDR2 from the germline V gene are MNHNY and SVGAGI (reference sequence). V was cut by 6 bases and J by 7 bases, with 15 bases left in between.

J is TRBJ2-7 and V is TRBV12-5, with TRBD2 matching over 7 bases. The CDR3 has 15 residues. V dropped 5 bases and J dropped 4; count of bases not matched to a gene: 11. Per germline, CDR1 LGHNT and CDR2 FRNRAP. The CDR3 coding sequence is TGTGCTAGTGGTGGGGGGGAACTAGCAAAGTACGAGCAGTACTTC. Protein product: CASGGGELAKYEQYF.

The CDR3 sequence is CASSPSLTHYEQYF. The CDR3 DNA follows: TGTGCCAGCAGTCCGTCACTTACCCACTACGAGCAGTACTTC. The rearrangement links TRBV6-5 to TRBJ2-7, with D uncertain. With 5 bases removed from V and 3 bases from J, the gap between germline ends came to 14 bases. Germline CDR1 reads MNHEY; CDR2 reads SVGAGI. This CDR3 has 14 residues.

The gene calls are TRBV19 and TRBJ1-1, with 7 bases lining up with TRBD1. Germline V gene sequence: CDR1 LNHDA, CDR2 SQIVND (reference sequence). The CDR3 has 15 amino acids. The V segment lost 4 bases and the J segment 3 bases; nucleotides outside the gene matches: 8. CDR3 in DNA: TGTGCCAGTAGTACGCAAACAGGGGCGGACACTGAAGCTTTCTTT. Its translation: CASSTQTGADTEAFF.

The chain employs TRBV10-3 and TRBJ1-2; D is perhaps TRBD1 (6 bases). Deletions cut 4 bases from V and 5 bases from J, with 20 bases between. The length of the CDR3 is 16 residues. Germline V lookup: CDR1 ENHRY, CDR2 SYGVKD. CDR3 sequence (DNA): TGTGCCATCAGTGCTGGGGCGGCAGGGGATAGGTATGGCTACACCTTC. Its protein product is CAISAGAAGDRYGYTF.

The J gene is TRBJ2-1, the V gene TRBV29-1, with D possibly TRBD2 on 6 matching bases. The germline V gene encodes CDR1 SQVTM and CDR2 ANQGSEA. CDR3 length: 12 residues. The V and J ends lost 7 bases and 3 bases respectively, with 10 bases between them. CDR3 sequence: CSDLGSYNEQFF. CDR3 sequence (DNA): TGCAGCGACCTCGGGAGCTACAATGAGCAGTTCTTC.

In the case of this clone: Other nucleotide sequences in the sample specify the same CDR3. The CDR3 loop reads CASSVQGDGYTF. Written as DNA, the CDR3 is TGTGCCAGCAGTGTACAGGGAGACGGCTACACCTTC. The rearrangement links TRBV6-1 to TRBJ1-2, with a weak D call TRBD1 (6 bases). CDR1 and CDR2 from the germline V gene are MNHNS and SASEGT. The CDR3 runs 12 residues. V lost 4 bases and J 8 bases, leaving 11 bases between the germline ends.

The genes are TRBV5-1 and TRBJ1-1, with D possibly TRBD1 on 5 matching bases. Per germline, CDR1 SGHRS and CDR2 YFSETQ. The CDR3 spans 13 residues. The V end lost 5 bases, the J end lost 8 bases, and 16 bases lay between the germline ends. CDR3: CASRVGSRGEAFF. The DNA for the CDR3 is TGCGCCAGCAGGGTAGGATCCCGGGGGGAAGCTTTCTTT.

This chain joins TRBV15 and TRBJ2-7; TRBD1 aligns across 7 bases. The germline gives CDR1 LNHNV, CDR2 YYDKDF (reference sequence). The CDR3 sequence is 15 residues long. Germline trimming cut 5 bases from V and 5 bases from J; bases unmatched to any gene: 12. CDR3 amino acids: CATSAEGAYPDEQYF. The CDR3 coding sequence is TGTGCCACCAGCGCAGAGGGGGCCTACCCCGACGAGCAGTACTTC.

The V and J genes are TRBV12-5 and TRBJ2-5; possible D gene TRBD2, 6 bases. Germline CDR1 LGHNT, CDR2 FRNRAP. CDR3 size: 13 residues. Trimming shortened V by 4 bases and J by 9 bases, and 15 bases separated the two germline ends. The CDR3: CASGSDLAEAQYF. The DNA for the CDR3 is TGTGCTAGTGGTTCGGACTTAGCGGAAGCCCAGTACTTC.

The CDR3 loop is CASSHESGLAGGRSYNEQFF. CDR3 bases: TGTGCCAGCAGCCATGAATCGGGACTAGCGGGGGGGCGGTCCTACAATGAGCAGTTCTTC. This chain joins TRBV4-2 and TRBJ2-1; 16 bases map to TRBD2. CDR1 LGHNA and CDR2 YNFKEQ come from the germline V gene. The ends lost 3 bases at V and 1 base at J; junction bases unmatched: 9. This CDR3 region has 20 residues.

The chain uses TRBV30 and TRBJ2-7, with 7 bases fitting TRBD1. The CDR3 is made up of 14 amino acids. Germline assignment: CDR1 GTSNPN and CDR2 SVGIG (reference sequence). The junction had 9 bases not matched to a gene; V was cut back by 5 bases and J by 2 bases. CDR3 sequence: CAWVKNRGPYEQYF. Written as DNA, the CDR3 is TGTGCCTGGGTTAAAAACAGGGGACCCTACGAGCAGTACTTC.

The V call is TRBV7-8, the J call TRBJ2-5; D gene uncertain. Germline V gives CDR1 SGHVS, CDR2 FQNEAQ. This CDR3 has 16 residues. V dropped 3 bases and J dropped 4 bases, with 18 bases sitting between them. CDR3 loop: CASSFRTSGQLETQYF. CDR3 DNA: TGTGCCAGCAGCTTTCGCACCTCGGGTCAGCTAGAGACCCAGTACTTC.

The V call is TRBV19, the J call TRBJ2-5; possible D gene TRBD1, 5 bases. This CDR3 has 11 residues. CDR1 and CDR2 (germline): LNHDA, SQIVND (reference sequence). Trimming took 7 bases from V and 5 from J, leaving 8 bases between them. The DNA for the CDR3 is TGTGCCAGTATGAAGGGGGAGACCCAGTACTTC. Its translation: CASMKGETQYF.

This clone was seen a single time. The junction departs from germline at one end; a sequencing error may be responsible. The CDR3 reads CASSEALLRTGTGPF. Written as DNA, the CDR3 is TGTGCCAGCAGTGAAGCCTTGCTAAGGACCGGGACAGGACCCTTC. This chain connects TRBV6-1 to TRBJ2-7; 8 bases are a match to TRBD1. The germline V gene has CDR1 MNHNS and CDR2 SASEGT. This CDR3 is 15 amino acids long.

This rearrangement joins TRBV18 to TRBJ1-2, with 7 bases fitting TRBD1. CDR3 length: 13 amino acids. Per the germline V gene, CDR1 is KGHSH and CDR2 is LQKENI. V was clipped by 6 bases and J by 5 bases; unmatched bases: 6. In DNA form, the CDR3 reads TGTGCCAGCTCCTTGGACAGGACTTATGGCTACACCTTC. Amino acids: CASSLDRTYGYTF.

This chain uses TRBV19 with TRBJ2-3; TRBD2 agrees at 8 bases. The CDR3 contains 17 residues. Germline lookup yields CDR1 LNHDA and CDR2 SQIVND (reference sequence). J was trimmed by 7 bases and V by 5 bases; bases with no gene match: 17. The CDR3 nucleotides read TGTGCCAGTAGTGGATTATCCGAGGGGCTAGCGGGTTATACGCAGTATTTT. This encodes CASSGLSEGLAGYTQYF.

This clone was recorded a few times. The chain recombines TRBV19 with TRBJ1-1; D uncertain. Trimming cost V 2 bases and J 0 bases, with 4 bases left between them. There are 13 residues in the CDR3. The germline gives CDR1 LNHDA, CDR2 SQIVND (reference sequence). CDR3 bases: TGTGCCAGTAGTATAACAGTGAACACTGAAGCTTTCTTT. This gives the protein CASSITVNTEAFF.

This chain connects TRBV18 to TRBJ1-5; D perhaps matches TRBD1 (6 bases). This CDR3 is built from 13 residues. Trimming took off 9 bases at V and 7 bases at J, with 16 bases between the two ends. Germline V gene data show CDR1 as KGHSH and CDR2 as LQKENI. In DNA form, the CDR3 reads TGTGCCAGTCGCAGGGAGGGGGGCCAGCCCCAGCATTTT. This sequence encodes CASRREGGQPQHF.

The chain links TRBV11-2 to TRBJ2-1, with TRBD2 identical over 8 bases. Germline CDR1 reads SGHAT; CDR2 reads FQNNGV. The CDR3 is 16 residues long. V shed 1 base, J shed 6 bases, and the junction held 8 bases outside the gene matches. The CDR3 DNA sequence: TGTGCCAGCAGCTTAGCCCCCACACGGGGGGGCAATGAGCAGTTCTTC. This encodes CASSLAPTRGGNEQFF.

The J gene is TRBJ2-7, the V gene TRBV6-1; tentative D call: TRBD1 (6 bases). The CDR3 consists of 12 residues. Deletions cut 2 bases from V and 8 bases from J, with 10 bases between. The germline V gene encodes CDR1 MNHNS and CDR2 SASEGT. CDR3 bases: TGTGCCAGCAGTGAACTGGGGGCCCAGCAGTACTTC. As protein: CASSELGAQQYF.

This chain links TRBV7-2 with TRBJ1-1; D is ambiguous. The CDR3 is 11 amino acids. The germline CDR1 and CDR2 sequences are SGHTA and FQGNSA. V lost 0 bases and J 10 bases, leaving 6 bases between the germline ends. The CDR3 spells CASSLAYLAFF. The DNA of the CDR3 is TGTGCCAGCAGCTTAGCTTATTTAGCTTTCTTT.

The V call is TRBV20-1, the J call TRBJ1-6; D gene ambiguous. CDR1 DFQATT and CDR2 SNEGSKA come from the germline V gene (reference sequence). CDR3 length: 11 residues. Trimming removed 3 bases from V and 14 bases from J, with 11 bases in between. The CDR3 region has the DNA TGCAGTGCTAGGGAGGCCGTCACCCTCCACTTT. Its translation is CSAREAVTLHF.